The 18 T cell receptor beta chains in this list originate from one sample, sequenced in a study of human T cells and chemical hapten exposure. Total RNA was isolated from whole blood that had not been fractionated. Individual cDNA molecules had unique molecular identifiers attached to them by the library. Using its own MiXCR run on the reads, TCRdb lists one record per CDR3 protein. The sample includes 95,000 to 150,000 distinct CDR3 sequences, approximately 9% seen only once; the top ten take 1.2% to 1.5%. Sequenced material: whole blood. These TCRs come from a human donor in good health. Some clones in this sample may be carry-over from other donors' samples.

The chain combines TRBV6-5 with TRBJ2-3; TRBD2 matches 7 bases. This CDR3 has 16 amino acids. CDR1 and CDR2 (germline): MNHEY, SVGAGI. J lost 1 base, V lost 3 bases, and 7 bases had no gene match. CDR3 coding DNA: TGTGCCAGCAGTTATGGGCGGGGGAAGGGCACAGATACGCAGTATTTT. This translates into CASSYGRGKGTDTQYF.

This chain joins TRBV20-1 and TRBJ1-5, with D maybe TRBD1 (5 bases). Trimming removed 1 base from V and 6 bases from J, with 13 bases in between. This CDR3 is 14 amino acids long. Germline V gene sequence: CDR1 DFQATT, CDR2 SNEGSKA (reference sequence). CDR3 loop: CSARVAGLGQPQHF. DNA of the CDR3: TGCAGTGCTAGAGTGGCGGGGCTTGGTCAGCCCCAGCATTTT.

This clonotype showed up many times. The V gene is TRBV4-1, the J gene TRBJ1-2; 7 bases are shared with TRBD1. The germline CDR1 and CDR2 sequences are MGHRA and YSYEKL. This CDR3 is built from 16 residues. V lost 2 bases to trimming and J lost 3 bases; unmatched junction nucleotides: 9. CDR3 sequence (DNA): TGCGCCAGCAGCCAACCCGTGAGGGGGCGCGACTATGGCTACACCTTC. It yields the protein CASSQPVRGRDYGYTF.

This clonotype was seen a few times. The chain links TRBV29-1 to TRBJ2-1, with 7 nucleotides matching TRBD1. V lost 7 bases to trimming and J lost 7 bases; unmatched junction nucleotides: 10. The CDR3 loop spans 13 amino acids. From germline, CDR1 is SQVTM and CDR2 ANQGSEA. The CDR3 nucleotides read TGCAGCGCTGACAGAGGGGGCGGGAATGAGCAGTTCTTC. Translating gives CSADRGGGNEQFF.

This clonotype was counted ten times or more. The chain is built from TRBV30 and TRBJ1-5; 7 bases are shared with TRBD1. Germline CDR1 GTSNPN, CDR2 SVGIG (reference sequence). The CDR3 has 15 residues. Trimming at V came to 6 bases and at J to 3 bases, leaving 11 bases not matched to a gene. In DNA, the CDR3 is TGTGCCTGCTCCGGGCCGGGACAGAACAATCAGCCCCAGCATTTT. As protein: CACSGPGQNNQPQHF.

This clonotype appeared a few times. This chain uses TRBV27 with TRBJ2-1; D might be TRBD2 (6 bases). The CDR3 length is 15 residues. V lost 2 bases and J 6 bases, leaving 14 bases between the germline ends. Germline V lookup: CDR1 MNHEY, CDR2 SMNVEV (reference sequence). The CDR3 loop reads CASSLSGGSGNEQFF. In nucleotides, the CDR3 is TGTGCCAGCAGTTTAAGTGGGGGGTCAGGCAATGAGCAGTTCTTC.

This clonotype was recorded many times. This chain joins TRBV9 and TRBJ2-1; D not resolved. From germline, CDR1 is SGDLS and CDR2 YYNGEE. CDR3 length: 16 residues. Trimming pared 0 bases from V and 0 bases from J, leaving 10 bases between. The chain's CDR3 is CASSVGPESSYNEQFF. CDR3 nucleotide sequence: TGTGCCAGCAGCGTAGGTCCGGAAAGCTCCTACAATGAGCAGTTCTTC.

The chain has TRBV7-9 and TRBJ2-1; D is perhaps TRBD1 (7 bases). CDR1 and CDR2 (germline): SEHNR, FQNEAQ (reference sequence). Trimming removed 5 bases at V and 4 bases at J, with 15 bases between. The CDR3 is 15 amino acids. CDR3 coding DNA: TGTGCCAGCAGCCCCGCGGGACAGACATACAATGAGCAGTTCTTC. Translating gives CASSPAGQTYNEQFF.

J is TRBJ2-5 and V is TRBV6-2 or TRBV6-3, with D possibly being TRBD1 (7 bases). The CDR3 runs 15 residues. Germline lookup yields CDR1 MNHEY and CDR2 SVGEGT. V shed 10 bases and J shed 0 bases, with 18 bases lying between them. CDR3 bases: TGTGCCACCACGCGCGGGACAGCGTACCAAGAGACCCAGTACTTC. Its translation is CATTRGTAYQETQYF.

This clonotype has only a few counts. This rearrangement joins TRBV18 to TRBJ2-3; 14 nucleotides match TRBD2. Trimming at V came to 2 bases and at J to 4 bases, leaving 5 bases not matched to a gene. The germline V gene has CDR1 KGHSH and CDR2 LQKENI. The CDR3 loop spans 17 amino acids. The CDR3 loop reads CASSPAGTSGRSDTQYF. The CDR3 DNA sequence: TGTGCCAGCTCACCAGCTGGGACTAGCGGGAGATCAGATACGCAGTATTTT. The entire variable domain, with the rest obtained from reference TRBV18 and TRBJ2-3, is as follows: NAGVMQNPRHLVRRRGQEARLRCSPMKGHSHVYWYRQLPEEGLKFMVYLQKENIIDESGMPKERFSAEFPKEGPSILRIQQVVRGDSAAYFCASSPAGTSGRSDTQYFGPGTRLTVL.

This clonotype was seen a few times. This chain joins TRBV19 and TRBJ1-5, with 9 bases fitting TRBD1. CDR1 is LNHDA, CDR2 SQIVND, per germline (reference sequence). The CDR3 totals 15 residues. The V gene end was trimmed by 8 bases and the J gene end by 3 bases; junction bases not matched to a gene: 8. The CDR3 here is CASEPGQGFNQPQHF. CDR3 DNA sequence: TGTGCCAGTGAACCGGGACAGGGTTTCAATCAGCCCCAGCATTTT.

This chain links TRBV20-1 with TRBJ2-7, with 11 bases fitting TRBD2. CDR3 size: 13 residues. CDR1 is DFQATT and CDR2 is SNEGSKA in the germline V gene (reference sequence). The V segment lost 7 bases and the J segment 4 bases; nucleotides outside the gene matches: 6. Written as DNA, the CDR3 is TGCAGTGTTGGTACTAGCGGGAGATACGAGCAGTACTTC. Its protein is CSVGTSGRYEQYF.

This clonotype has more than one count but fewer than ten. Written as DNA, the CDR3 is TGTGCCAGCAGCTTAGCGTGGGCCCCGGGGACTTCCTACGAGCAGTACTTC. This translates into CASSLAWAPGTSYEQYF. The rearrangement links TRBV11-2 to TRBJ2-7, with D tentatively TRBD2 (6 bases). Deletions cut 1 base from V and 1 base from J, with 17 bases between. The CDR3 has 17 residues. Germline-derived CDR1 and CDR2 are SGHAT and FQNNGV. Based on the CDR3 plus reference TRBV11-2 and TRBJ2-7, the full variable domain is EAGVAQSPRYKIIEKRQSVAFWCNPISGHATLYWYQQILGQGPKLLIQFQNNGVVDDSQLPKDRFSAERLKGVDSTLKIQPAKLEDSAVYLCASSLAWAPGTSYEQYFGPGTRLTVT.

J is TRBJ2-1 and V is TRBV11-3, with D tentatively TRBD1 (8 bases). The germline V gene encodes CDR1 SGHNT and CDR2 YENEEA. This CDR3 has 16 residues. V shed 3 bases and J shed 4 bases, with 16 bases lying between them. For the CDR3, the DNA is TGTGCCAGCAGCTTGGGGCGGGGGACAGGTTACAATGAGCAGTTCTTC. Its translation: CASSLGRGTGYNEQFF.

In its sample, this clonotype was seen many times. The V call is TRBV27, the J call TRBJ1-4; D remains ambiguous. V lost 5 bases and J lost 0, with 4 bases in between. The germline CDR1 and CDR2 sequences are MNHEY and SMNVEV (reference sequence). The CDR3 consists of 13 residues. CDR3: CASSPTTNEKLFF. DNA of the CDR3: TGTGCCAGCAGTCCCACAACTAATGAAAAACTGTTTTTT.

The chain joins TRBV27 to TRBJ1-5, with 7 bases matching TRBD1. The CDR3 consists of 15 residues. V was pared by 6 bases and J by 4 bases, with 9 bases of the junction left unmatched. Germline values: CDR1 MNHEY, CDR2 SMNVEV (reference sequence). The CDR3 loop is CASRGDRARNQPQHF. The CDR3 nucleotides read TGTGCCAGCAGAGGTGACAGGGCGAGAAATCAGCCCCAGCATTTT.

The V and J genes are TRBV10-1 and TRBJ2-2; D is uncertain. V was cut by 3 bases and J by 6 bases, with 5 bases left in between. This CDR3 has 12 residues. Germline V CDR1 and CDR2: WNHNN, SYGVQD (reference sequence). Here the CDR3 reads CASSDNPGELFF. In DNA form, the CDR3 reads TGCGCCAGCAGTGACAATCCCGGGGAGCTGTTTTTT.

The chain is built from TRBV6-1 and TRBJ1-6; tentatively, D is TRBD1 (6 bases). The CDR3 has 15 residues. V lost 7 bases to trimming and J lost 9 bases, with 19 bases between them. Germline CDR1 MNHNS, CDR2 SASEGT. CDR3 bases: TGTGCCAGCACTCCACGAACCCAGGGGAGTTCACCCCTCCACTTT. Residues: CASTPRTQGSSPLHF.